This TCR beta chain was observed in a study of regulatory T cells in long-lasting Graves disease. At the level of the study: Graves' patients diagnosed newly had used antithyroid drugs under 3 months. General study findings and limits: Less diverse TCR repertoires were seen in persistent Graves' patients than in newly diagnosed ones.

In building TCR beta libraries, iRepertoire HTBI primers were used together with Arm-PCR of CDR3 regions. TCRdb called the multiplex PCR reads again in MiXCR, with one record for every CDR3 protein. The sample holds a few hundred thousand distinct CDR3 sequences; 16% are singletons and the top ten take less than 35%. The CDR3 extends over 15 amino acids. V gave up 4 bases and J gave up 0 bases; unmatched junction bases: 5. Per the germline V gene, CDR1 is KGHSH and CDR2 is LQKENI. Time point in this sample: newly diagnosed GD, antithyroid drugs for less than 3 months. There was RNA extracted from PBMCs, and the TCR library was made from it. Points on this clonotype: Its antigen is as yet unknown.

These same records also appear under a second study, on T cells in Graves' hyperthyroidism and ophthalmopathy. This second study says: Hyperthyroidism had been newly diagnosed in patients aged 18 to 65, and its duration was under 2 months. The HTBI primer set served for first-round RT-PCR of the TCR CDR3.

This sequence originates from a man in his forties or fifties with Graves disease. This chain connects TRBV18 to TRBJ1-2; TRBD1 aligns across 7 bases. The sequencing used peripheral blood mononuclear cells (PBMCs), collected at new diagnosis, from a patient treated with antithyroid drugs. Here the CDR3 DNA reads TGTGCCAGCTCACGGGGGACAGAATCTAACTATGGCTACACCTTC. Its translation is CASSRGTESNYGYTF.